This TCR beta chain was identified in a study of identical twins. This clonotype occurred a few times. The V gene's germline CDR1 is SGHRS and CDR2 YFSETQ. The CDR3 length is 18 residues. Trimming took 0 bases from V and 2 from J, leaving 20 bases between them. Each CDR3 protein gets one entry after TCRdb re-called the 5' RACE reads with MiXCR. The sample records around 530,000 distinct CDR3 sequences, over 12% being singletons. These same data were also listed under a study on yellow fever vaccine responses in identical twins.

Sequenced input: CD4+ T cells sorted from blood. The sequence was collected from a woman between 18 and 29 years old in good health. This chain connects TRBV5-1 to TRBJ2-5; tentatively, D is TRBD2 (5 bases). CDR3 region: CASSLVPLVGRGQETQYF. CDR3 in DNA: TGCGCCAGCAGCTTGGTCCCCTTAGTAGGGAGAGGGCAAGAGACCCAGTACTTC.